This entry concerns a single T cell receptor (beta chain). Germline values: CDR1 SGHTA, CDR2 FQGTGA. The CDR3 consists of 18 residues. V lost 7 bases and J 1 base, leaving 23 bases between the germline ends. This specimen comes from a study of T cell responses to AZD1222 COVID-19 vaccine. The protocol was immunoSEQ multiplex PCR, while the TCRdb copy is restricted to in-frame clones and leaves out a portion. This table has roughly 200,000 clones, approximately 94% appearing once. The TCR comes from an adult who received the MenACWY meningococcal vaccine as a control. This specimen consisted of peripheral blood, obtained 28 days after the second dose of the MenACWY control vaccine. The chain recombines TRBV7-3 with TRBJ1-5; unclear D gene. The CDR3 DNA reads TGTGCCAGCACTTATCACCCTCCCTCCTCAGGCAGCAATCAGCCCCAGCATTTT. Protein sequence: CASTYHPPSSGSNQPQHF.